Below, 2 T cell receptor beta chains from the same sample are listed, as sequenced in a study of shared clonotypes between healthy human individuals. This table comes from immunoSEQ multiplex PCR, and its TCRdb copy is limited to in-frame clones, with some not included. The repertoire holds roughly 1.5 million clones, with 95% to 99% as singletons. The sequenced sample was naive CD4+ T cells sorted from blood. This sample's subset: CD45RA+ positively selected. Receptor source: a man in his thirties or forties in good health.

A note on this clone: Other DNA variants within this sample encode the same CDR3. This sequence joins TRBV28 and TRBJ1-1; D not certain. Germline V gene data show CDR1 as MDHEN and CDR2 as SYDVKM. V lost 1 base and J 3 bases, leaving 6 bases between the germline ends. The CDR3 covers 13 residues. CDR3 DNA sequence: TGTGCCAGCAGTTTATTGGGTTACACTGAAGCTTTCTTT. Translated: CASSLLGYTEAFF.

The V and J genes are TRBV2 and TRBJ2-7; 7 nucleotides align to TRBD1. This CDR3 contains 14 residues. V lost 3 bases, J lost 5 bases, and 7 bases stayed unmatched. The germline gives CDR1 SNHLY, CDR2 FYNNEI. CDR3 protein: CASSDLDRLNEQYF. In DNA, the CDR3 is TGTGCCAGCAGTGATCTGGACAGGTTGAACGAGCAGTACTTC.